This T cell receptor beta chain is drawn from a study of human T cells and chemical hapten exposure. As to this clonotype: Its target is not known.

Trimming cost V 0 bases and J 6 bases, with 9 bases left between them. The CDR3 covers 13 residues. Germline V lookup: CDR1 MNHEY, CDR2 SVGEGT. Study observations and caveats: TCRs whose frequency exceeded 1 in 1000 remained the same following DPC sensitization. There were significantly more large CDR3 similarity clusters among expanded TCRs than among controls.

During construction of the library, unique molecular identifiers were attached to individual cDNA molecules for quantitative, reproducible TCR counting. Original processing methods: There were a median of approximately 96,000 TCRs per sample, with a range from about 20,000 to 700,000. TCRdb itself ran the RACE reads through MiXCR, one entry per CDR3 protein. The V and J calls reflect TCRdb's pipeline rather than the authors' work. The sample comprises about 120,000 distinct CDR3 sequences, around 10% of which are singletons, and 1.4% rests with the top ten. This sample's time point: patch test 1, 2 weeks after DPC sensitization. Documented treatment: therapeutic diphenylcyclopropenone sensitization with weekly scalp DPC.

The TCR was taken from a woman in her forties or fifties with alopecia areata. Some clones in this sample may be carry-over from other donors' samples. The sequencing here drew on whole blood, taken in connection with sensitization to the hapten diphenylcyclopropenone (DPC). The chain has TRBV6-2 or TRBV6-3 and TRBJ2-7; no firm D call. CDR3 bases: TGTGCCAGCAGTTACTCGAGCTTATTCGAGCAGTACTTC. Translating gives CASSYSSLFEQYF.